This TCR beta chain was obtained from a study of tumor-infiltrating lymphocytes in localized non-small cell lung cancer. Study-wide background: From each patient, both tumor and uninvolved lung, non-adjacent to tumor, were sampled.

Remarks on this clone: Its antigen is as yet unknown.

The assay was immunoSEQ multiplex PCR, and TCRdb's table has in-frame clones only and misses some. In the table there are 3,000 to 4,500 clones, less than 75% of which are singletons. V gave up 10 bases and J gave up 2 bases, with 12 bases separating them. Germline CDR1 and CDR2: MNHEY and SVGAGI. The CDR3 totals 12 residues. General study points: Compared with uninvolved lung, tumors showed higher T cell infiltration by TCRbeta sequencing.

The TCR sequence derives from a human donor with non-small cell lung cancer. Sequencing was done on a sample of uninvolved lung tissue not adjacent to the tumor. The chain joins TRBV6-5 to TRBJ2-7, with D perhaps TRBD1 (6 bases). CDR3 amino acids: CAIKGHTYEQYF. The DNA for the CDR3 is TGTGCCATCAAGGGACACACCTACGAGCAGTACTTC.